This TCR beta chain derives from a study of blood T cell repertoires in COVID-19. Study background: There were acute and convalescent COVID-19 samples, and they came from the United States, Italy and Spain.

Germline V gene lookup returns CDR1 GTSNPN and CDR2 SVGIG (reference sequence). This CDR3 is built from 12 residues. V was shortened by 2 bases and J by 6 bases, with 10 bases between the two germline ends. As originally analysed: The assay estimated nucleated cells by amplifying reference gene primers. Generated by immunoSEQ multiplex PCR, the TCRdb table keeps only in-frame clones and is missing some. D and trimming come from the DNA, and the V and J calls and clone size come from that table. The sample yields some 220,000 clones, approximately 84% seen once. The source material was peripheral blood. The V and J genes are TRBV30 and TRBJ1-1, with a weak D call TRBD1 (5 bases). The clonotype comes from a woman in her twenties or thirties who had recovered from COVID-19. The CDR3 reads CAWSLRAPEAFF. The CDR3, as DNA: TGTGCCTGGAGTCTCAGGGCCCCTGAAGCTTTCTTT. The full variable domain, in which reference TRBV30 and TRBJ1-1 provide the parts outside the CDR3, is SQTIHQWPATLVQPVGSPLSLECTVEGTSNPNLYWYRQAAGRGLQLLFYSVGIGQISSEVPQNLSASRPQDRQFILSSKKLLLSDSGFYLCAWSLRAPEAFFGQGTRLTVV.